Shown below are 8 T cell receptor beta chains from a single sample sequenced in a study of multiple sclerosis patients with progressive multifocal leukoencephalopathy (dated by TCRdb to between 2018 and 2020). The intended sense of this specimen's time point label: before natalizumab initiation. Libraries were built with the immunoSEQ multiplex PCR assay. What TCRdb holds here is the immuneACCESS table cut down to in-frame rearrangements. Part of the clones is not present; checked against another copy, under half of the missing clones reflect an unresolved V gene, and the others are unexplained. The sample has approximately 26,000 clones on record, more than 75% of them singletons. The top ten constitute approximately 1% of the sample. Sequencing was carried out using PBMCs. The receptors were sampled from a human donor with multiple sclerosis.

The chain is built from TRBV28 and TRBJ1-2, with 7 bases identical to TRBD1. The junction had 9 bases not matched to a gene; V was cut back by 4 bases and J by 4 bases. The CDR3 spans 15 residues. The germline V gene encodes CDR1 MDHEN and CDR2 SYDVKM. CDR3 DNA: TGTGCCAGCAGTTCAACAGGGGATACCCCCTATGGCTACACCTTC. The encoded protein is CASSSTGDTPYGYTF.

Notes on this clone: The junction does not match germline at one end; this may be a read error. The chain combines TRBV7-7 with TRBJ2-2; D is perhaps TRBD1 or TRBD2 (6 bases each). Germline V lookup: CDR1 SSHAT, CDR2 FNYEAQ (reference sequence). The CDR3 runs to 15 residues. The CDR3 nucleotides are TGTGCTAGCAGCCCCGGGGGCACAGAGACCGGGGAGCTGTTTTTT. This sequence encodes CASSPGGTETGELFF.

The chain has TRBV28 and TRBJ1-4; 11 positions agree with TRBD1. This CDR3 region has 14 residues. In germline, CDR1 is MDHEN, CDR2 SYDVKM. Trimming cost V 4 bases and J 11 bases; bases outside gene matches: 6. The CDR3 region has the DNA TGTGCCAGCAGTTCCGGACAGGGGGCGTCGAAACTGTTTTTT. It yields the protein CASSSGQGASKLFF.

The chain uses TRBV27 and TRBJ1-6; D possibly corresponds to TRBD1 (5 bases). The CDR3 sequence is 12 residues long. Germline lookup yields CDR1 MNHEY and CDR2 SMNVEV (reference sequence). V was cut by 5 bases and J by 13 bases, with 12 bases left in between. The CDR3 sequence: CASSAVQAPLHF. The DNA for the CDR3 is TGTGCCAGCAGTGCCGTACAGGCCCCCCTCCACTTT.

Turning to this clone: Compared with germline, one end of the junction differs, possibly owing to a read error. The CDR3 here is CASSQDTSATAAF. CDR3 nucleotide sequence: TGTGCCAGCAGCCAAGATACATCCGCGACAGCTGCTTTT. The genes are TRBV4-2 and TRBJ1-5, with a tentative D call TRBD1 (5 bases). Per the germline V gene, CDR1 is LGHNA and CDR2 is YNFKEQ. This CDR3 comprises 13 residues.

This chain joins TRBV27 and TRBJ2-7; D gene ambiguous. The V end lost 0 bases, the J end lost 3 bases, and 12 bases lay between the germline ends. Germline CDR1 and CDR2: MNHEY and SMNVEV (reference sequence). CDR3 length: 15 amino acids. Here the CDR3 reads CASSLSWVDHYEQYF. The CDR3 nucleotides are TGTGCCAGCAGTTTATCATGGGTGGACCACTACGAGCAGTACTTC.

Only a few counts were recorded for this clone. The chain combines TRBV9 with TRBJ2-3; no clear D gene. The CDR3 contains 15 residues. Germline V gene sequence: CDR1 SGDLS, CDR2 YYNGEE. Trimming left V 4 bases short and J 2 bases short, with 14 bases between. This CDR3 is CASSSRLGDTDTQYF. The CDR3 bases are TGTGCCAGCAGCTCTCGCCTCGGCGACACAGATACGCAGTATTTT. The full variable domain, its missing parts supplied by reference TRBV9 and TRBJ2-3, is DSGVTQTPKHLITATGQRVTLRCSPRSGDLSVYWYQQSLDQGLQFLIQYYNGEERAKGNILERFSAQQFPDLHSELNLSSLELGDSALYFCASSSRLGDTDTQYFGPGTRLTVL.

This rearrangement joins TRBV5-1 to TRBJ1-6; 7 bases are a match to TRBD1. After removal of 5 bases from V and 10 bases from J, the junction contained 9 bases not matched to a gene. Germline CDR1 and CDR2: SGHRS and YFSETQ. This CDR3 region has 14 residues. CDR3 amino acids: CASRTSGTESPLHF. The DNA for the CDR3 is TGCGCCAGCAGGACCTCTGGGACAGAGTCACCCCTCCACTTT. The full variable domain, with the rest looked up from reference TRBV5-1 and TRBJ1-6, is KAGVTQTPRYLIKTRGQQVTLSCSPISGHRSVSWYQQTPGQGLQFLFEYFSETQRNKGNFPGRFSGRQFSNSRSEMNVSTLELGDSALYLCASRTSGTESPLHFGNGTRLTVT.